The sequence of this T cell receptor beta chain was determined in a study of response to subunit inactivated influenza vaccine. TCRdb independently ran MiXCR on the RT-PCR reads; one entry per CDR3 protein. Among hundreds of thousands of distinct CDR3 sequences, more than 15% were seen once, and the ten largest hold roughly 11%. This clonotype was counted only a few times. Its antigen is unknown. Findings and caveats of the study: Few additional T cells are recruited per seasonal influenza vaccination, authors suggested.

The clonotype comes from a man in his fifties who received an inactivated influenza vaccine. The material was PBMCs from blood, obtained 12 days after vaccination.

The CDR3, as DNA: TGTGCCAGCAGTTTAGCCACAGGTCGGGCCAACGTCCTGACTTTC. Translated, it gives CASSLATGRANVLTF. The J gene is TRBJ2-6, the V gene TRBV12-3 or TRBV12-4; D might be TRBD1 (5 bases). The CDR3 is 15 residues long. Trimming took off 0 bases at V and 5 bases at J, with 8 bases between the two ends.